The 27 T cell receptor beta chains presented below share a single source sample, sequenced in a study of blood T cell repertoires in COVID-19. Libraries were prepared by immunoSEQ multiplex PCR; TCRdb keeps only in-frame clonotypes and omits some of them. The data show under 200,000 clones, about four fifths seen once. What was sequenced was peripheral blood. All receptors come from a middle-aged woman with COVID-19, enrolled during active disease.

This clone was found a few times. The V call is TRBV6-2 or TRBV6-3, the J call TRBJ2-7, with 13 positions matching TRBD2. This CDR3 is built from 15 residues. The ends lost 2 bases at V and 6 bases at J; junction bases unmatched: 4. The germline gives CDR1 MNHEY, CDR2 SVGEGT. In DNA form, the CDR3 reads TGTGCCAGCAGTTACCCCGGGACTAGCGGGGCCGAGCAGTACTTC. Amino acids: CASSYPGTSGAEQYF.

The rearrangement joins TRBV6-6 to TRBJ2-5; D may be TRBD1 (5 bases). CDR3 size: 16 residues. Trimming took off 0 bases at V and 5 bases at J, with 16 bases between the two ends. CDR1 MNHNY and CDR2 SVGAGI come from the germline V gene (reference sequence). As DNA, the CDR3 is TGTGCCAGCAGTTACTCGATCGGAGCGAAGGGGGAGACCCAGTACTTC. It specifies CASSYSIGAKGETQYF.

The chain links TRBV5-1 to TRBJ1-1, with D possibly being TRBD1 (5 bases). The CDR3 loop spans 13 amino acids. The V gene's germline CDR1 is SGHRS and CDR2 YFSETQ. Deletions cut 0 bases from V and 4 bases from J, with 7 bases between. The CDR3 DNA is TGCGCCAGCAGCTTGGACACAGGCACTGAAGCTTTCTTT. The encoded protein is CASSLDTGTEAFF.

A few counts support this clone. This sequence joins TRBV9 and TRBJ2-1; D uncertain. The V and J ends lost 0 bases and 4 bases respectively, with 8 bases between them. The CDR3 spans 14 residues. CDR1 and CDR2 (germline): SGDLS, YYNGEE. CDR3 coding DNA: TGTGCCAGCAGCGTAGCAGGTCCTTACAATGAGCAGTTCTTC. It encodes CASSVAGPYNEQFF. Based on the CDR3 plus reference TRBV9 and TRBJ2-1, the full variable domain is DSGVTQTPKHLITATGQRVTLRCSPRSGDLSVYWYQQSLDQGLQFLIQYYNGEERAKGNILERFSAQQFPDLHSELNLSSLELGDSALYFCASSVAGPYNEQFFGPGTRLTVL.

V is TRBV4-2 and J is TRBJ2-1; D gene ambiguous. Per the germline V gene, CDR1 is LGHNA and CDR2 is YNFKEQ. The V end was cut by 1 base, the J end by 3 bases, with 10 bases between. This CDR3 is built from 15 residues. CDR3 loop: CASSQAATFYNEQFF. DNA for the CDR3: TGTGCCAGCAGCCAAGCCGCGACTTTCTACAATGAGCAGTTCTTC.

This chain uses TRBV5-5 with TRBJ2-1, with 8 bases identical to TRBD2. Germline CDR1 is SGHKS and CDR2 is YYEKEE (reference sequence). The trim removed 2 bases at V and 7 bases at J, leaving 8 bases unmatched. This CDR3 has 15 amino acids. The DNA of the CDR3 is TGTGCCAGCAGCTTCCCGGGAGGGGTTCTGAATGAGCAGTTCTTC. The encoded protein is CASSFPGGVLNEQFF.

This clone occurred a few times. The CDR3 DNA follows: TGTGCCAGCAGACTTCAGGGGGGAACCACCGGGGAGCTGTTTTTT. Translating it yields CASRLQGGTTGELFF. The chain has TRBV3-1 (or the pseudogene TRBV3-2) and TRBJ2-2; possible D gene TRBD1, 7 bases. V was clipped by 6 bases and J by 4 bases, with 15 bases between them. CDR3 length: 15 amino acids. In germline, CDR1 is LGHDT, CDR2 YNNKEL (reference sequence).

The chain combines TRBV19 with TRBJ2-5, with 9 nucleotides matching TRBD1. Germline CDR1 LNHDA, CDR2 SQIVND (reference sequence). The CDR3 covers 14 residues. Germline trimming cut 7 bases from V and 4 bases from J; bases unmatched to any gene: 7. This CDR3 reads CASTPQGAGETQYF. CDR3 in DNA: TGTGCCAGTACCCCACAGGGGGCTGGAGAGACCCAGTACTTC. Complete variable domain (other parts from reference TRBV19 and TRBJ2-5): DGGITQSPKYLFRKEGQNVTLSCEQNLNHDAMYWYRQDPGQGLRLIYYSQIVNDFQKGDIAEGYSVSREKKESFPLTVTSAQKNPTAFYLCASTPQGAGETQYFGPGTRLLVL.

The J gene is TRBJ1-3, the V gene TRBV7-8, with 7 bases that match TRBD1. The germline V gene encodes CDR1 SGHVS and CDR2 FQNEAQ. The J segment lost 0 bases and the V segment lost 6 bases, leaving 8 bases of the junction unmatched. CDR3 length: 16 residues. The CDR3 spells CASRHRDSFSGNTIYF. The CDR3 coding sequence is TGTGCCAGCAGGCACAGGGACAGCTTCTCTGGAAACACCATATATTTT.

The gene calls are TRBV27 and TRBJ2-4, with D possibly matching TRBD2 (6 bases). The CDR3 totals 14 residues. CDR1 and CDR2 from the germline V gene are MNHEY and SMNVEV (reference sequence). Trimming cost V 5 bases and J 8 bases, with 16 bases left between them. The DNA for the CDR3 is TGTGCCAGCAGTCCGCGGGGCCTCGTGGACATTCAGTACTTC. Protein sequence: CASSPRGLVDIQYF.

This chain connects TRBV5-1 to TRBJ1-5; TRBD1 matches 8 bases. V was clipped by 8 bases and J by 0 bases; unmatched bases: 16. CDR3 length: 18 residues. Germline CDR1 and CDR2: SGHRS and YFSETQ. The CDR3 here is CARGGDRGAIYSNQPQHF. The CDR3 DNA is TGCGCCAGAGGAGGTGACAGGGGCGCTATCTATAGCAATCAGCCCCAGCATTTT.

The chain joins TRBV3-1 (or the pseudogene TRBV3-2) to TRBJ2-7, with 10 bases matching TRBD2. The CDR3 has 14 amino acids. In germline, CDR1 is LGHDT, CDR2 YNNKEL (reference sequence). V dropped 3 bases and J dropped 3; count of bases not matched to a gene: 2. The CDR3 reads CASSQWTSGYEQYF. CDR3 DNA: TGTGCCAGCAGCCAGTGGACTAGCGGCTACGAGCAGTACTTC.

This chain uses TRBV11-2 with TRBJ1-6; 8 positions match TRBD1. V lost 5 bases and J lost 2; bases outside the gene matches: 14. CDR3 length: 19 amino acids. Germline CDR1 and CDR2: SGHAT and FQNNGV. For the CDR3, the DNA is TGTGCCAGCAGCCCCCAACAACTCCAGGGGGCGACCTATAATTCACCCCTCCACTTT. Its translation: CASSPQQLQGATYNSPLHF. Variable domain in full (rest from reference TRBV11-2 and TRBJ1-6): EAGVAQSPRYKIIEKRQSVAFWCNPISGHATLYWYQQILGQGPKLLIQFQNNGVVDDSQLPKDRFSAERLKGVDSTLKIQPAKLEDSAVYLCASSPQQLQGATYNSPLHFGNGTRLTVT.

The genes are TRBV19 and TRBJ1-2; 7 bases match TRBD1. V trimming: 7 bases; J trimming: 2 bases; junction bases outside the gene matches: 13. This CDR3 is built from 16 residues. Germline CDR1 reads LNHDA; CDR2 reads SQIVND (reference sequence). CDR3 region: CASKPTGPGTNYGYTF. In DNA, the CDR3 is TGTGCCAGTAAACCGACAGGGCCGGGGACGAACTATGGCTACACCTTC. The full variable domain, completed using reference TRBV19 and TRBJ1-2, is DGGITQSPKYLFRKEGQNVTLSCEQNLNHDAMYWYRQDPGQGLRLIYYSQIVNDFQKGDIAEGYSVSREKKESFPLTVTSAQKNPTAFYLCASKPTGPGTNYGYTFGSGTRLTVV.

The chain uses TRBV3-1 (or the pseudogene TRBV3-2) and TRBJ1-2, with TRBD1 matching 8 bases. Germline trimming cut 6 bases from V and 8 bases from J; bases unmatched to any gene: 8. CDR1 LGHDT and CDR2 YNNKEL come from the germline V gene (reference sequence). This CDR3 has 13 amino acids. The CDR3 region has the DNA TGTGCCAGCAGTCCATTTGACAGGGGAGGCTACACCTTC. This sequence encodes CASSPFDRGGYTF.

This chain joins TRBV9 and TRBJ1-2; D is perhaps TRBD1 (6 bases). Germline CDR1 reads SGDLS; CDR2 reads YYNGEE. V lost 0 bases and J lost 6, with 15 bases in between. The CDR3 is 15 residues long. The CDR3, as DNA: TGTGCCAGCAGCGTAGCTACAGGGACCGTCGATGGCTACACCTTC. Translation gives CASSVATGTVDGYTF.

The chain carries TRBV12-3 or TRBV12-4 and TRBJ2-2; D might be TRBD2 (5 bases). The V end lost 10 bases, the J end lost 1 base, and 10 bases lay between the germline ends. The CDR3 sequence is 13 residues long. Here the CDR3 reads CAIAEGNTGELFF. For the CDR3, the DNA is TGTGCCATCGCTGAGGGGAACACCGGGGAGCTGTTTTTT.

The chain links TRBV3-1 (or the pseudogene TRBV3-2) to TRBJ2-1; 12 bases fit TRBD2. Germline V gene data show CDR1 as LGHDT and CDR2 as YNNKEL (reference sequence). The CDR3 extends over 13 amino acids. Trimming removed 6 bases from V and 8 bases from J; junction bases left unmatched: 2. CDR3 sequence (DNA): TGTGCCAGCAGGACTAGCGGGAGCGATGAGCAGTTCTTC. Protein product: CASRTSGSDEQFF.

The gene calls are TRBV5-1 and TRBJ1-3; 7 bases map to TRBD1. Germline V lookup: CDR1 SGHRS, CDR2 YFSETQ. With 4 bases clipped from V and 6 bases from J, the junction kept 7 bases outside the gene matches. The CDR3 has 14 amino acids. The DNA of the CDR3 is TGCGCCAGCAGCCTCGAGGGGGCTTTAAACACCATATATTTT. Translating gives CASSLEGALNTIYF.

The CDR3 is CASRGDESGPAGELFF. The CDR3 DNA is TGTGCCAGCAGGGGAGATGAGAGTGGTCCGGCCGGGGAGCTGTTTTTT. The rearrangement uses TRBV9 and TRBJ2-2; perhaps TRBD2 as D (5 bases). The V end was cut by 5 bases, the J end by 6 bases, with 20 bases between. The germline gives CDR1 SGDLS, CDR2 YYNGEE. This CDR3 has 16 residues.

The V call is TRBV5-1, the J call TRBJ2-3, with 7 bases matching TRBD2. Germline loops: CDR1 SGHRS, CDR2 YFSETQ. The J segment lost 0 bases and the V segment lost 2 bases, leaving 6 bases of the junction unmatched. The CDR3 runs 16 residues. The CDR3 coding sequence is TGCGCCAGCAGCTTAACTAGCGTTTCTAGCACAGATACGCAGTATTTT. It encodes CASSLTSVSSTDTQYF. The whole variable domain, remainder taken from reference TRBV5-1 and TRBJ2-3, is KAGVTQTPRYLIKTRGQQVTLSCSPISGHRSVSWYQQTPGQGLQFLFEYFSETQRNKGNFPGRFSGRQFSNSRSEMNVSTLELGDSALYLCASSLTSVSSTDTQYFGPGTRLTVL.

In DNA form, the CDR3 reads TGTGCCAGCAGCGCACACTTCCGGTCCGGGGGAAGAAATGAGCAGTTCTTC. Protein: CASSAHFRSGGRNEQFF. This chain uses TRBV9 with TRBJ2-1, with TRBD2 as a possible D gene (6 bases). The CDR3 is 17 amino acids. The germline V gene encodes CDR1 SGDLS and CDR2 YYNGEE. V was cut by 3 bases and J by 7 bases, with 23 bases left in between.

This sequence joins TRBV2 and TRBJ1-1; D is unclear. Trimming took 7 bases from V and 10 from J, leaving 16 bases between them. CDR1 SNHLY and CDR2 FYNNEI come from the germline V gene. The CDR3 has 12 residues. The CDR3 sequence: CASTLGPPPAFF. The CDR3 coding sequence is TGTGCCAGCACCTTGGGCCCACCCCCAGCTTTCTTT.

This clone was observed a single time. The genes are TRBV10-3 and TRBJ1-1, with D perhaps matching TRBD1 (6 bases). From germline, CDR1 is ENHRY and CDR2 SYGVKD. V was cut by 0 bases and J by 4 bases, with 15 bases left in between. The CDR3 contains 16 residues. The DNA for the CDR3 is TGTGCCATCAGTGAGTCCTCAACAGGGACAAGCACTGAAGCTTTCTTT. This gives the protein CAISESSTGTSTEAFF.

This clone was counted once. CDR3 region: CASSYQQGPYEQYF. The CDR3 coding sequence is TGTGCCAGCAGTTACCAACAGGGCCCCTACGAGCAGTACTTC. This chain links TRBV6-5 with TRBJ2-7; tentative D call: TRBD1 (6 bases). V lost 2 bases to trimming and J lost 2 bases, with 10 bases between them. In germline, CDR1 is MNHEY, CDR2 SVGAGI. This CDR3 spans 14 amino acids.

The chain uses TRBV4-1 and TRBJ2-7, with TRBD2 identical over 9 bases. Germline loops: CDR1 MGHRA, CDR2 YSYEKL. The trim removed 2 bases at V and 3 bases at J, leaving 2 bases unmatched. The CDR3 covers 14 residues. The CDR3 region has the DNA TGCGCCAGCAGCCAACCGACTAGCGGCTACGAGCAGTACTTC. This translates into CASSQPTSGYEQYF.

The sample holds one count of this clone. The chain is built from TRBV19 and TRBJ2-2, with 9 bases fitting TRBD1. This CDR3 contains 13 residues. The V gene end was trimmed by 5 bases and the J gene end by 5 bases; junction bases not matched to a gene: 0. Per the germline V gene, CDR1 is LNHDA and CDR2 is SQIVND (reference sequence). CDR3 sequence reads: CASSGQGTGELFF. Written as DNA, the CDR3 is TGTGCCAGTAGTGGACAGGGGACCGGGGAGCTGTTTTTT.